The 17 T cell receptor beta chains below all came from one sample that was sequenced in a study of early T cells in non-severe SARS-CoV-2 infection. TCRdb independently ran MiXCR on the 5' RACE reads; one entry per CDR3 protein. This sample carries roughly 80,000 distinct CDR3 sequences, roughly 12% of them seen once, and the ten largest clones take 9.5% to 15%. The material sequenced was whole blood, taken at baseline. These receptors came from an adult who was a healthcare worker with PCR-confirmed SARS-CoV-2 infection or an uninfected control (not recorded which).

The chain combines TRBV15 with TRBJ1-2, with D uncertain. The CDR3 loop spans 13 amino acids. V was trimmed by 1 base and J by 4 bases, leaving 7 bases between them. Germline values: CDR1 LNHNV, CDR2 YYDKDF (reference sequence). The CDR3 reads CATSRGRSYGYTF. CDR3 DNA sequence: TGTGCCACCAGCAGAGGACGAAGCTATGGCTACACCTTC.

The chain has TRBV20-1 and TRBJ2-1; D may correspond to TRBD1 or TRBD2 (6 bases each). CDR3 length: 11 residues. Germline-derived CDR1 and CDR2 are DFQATT and SNEGSKA (reference sequence). Trimming removed 6 bases at V and 9 bases at J, with 12 bases between. CDR3 residues: CSARLGGEQFF. CDR3 nucleotides: TGCAGTGCGAGACTAGGGGGTGAGCAGTTCTTC.

By sample fraction, this clonotype is medium-sized. The rearrangement links TRBV28 to TRBJ2-1, with TRBD1 as a possible D gene (6 bases). CDR1 is MDHEN, CDR2 SYDVKM, per germline. The CDR3 consists of 19 residues. Trimming cost V 4 bases and J 0 bases, with 22 bases left between them. The chain's CDR3 is CASSSLAAVGASSYNEQFF. CDR3 nucleotides: TGTGCCAGCAGTTCGCTCGCTGCTGTGGGGGCGAGCTCCTACAATGAGCAGTTCTTC.

This clonotype has a handful of counts. V and J are TRBV12-3 or TRBV12-4 and TRBJ1-3, with D tentatively TRBD1 (5 bases). V lost 8 bases to trimming and J lost 0 bases, with 11 bases between them. This CDR3 comprises 14 residues. This CDR3 is CASGAGPSGNTIYF. As DNA, the CDR3 is TGTGCCAGCGGGGCTGGGCCCTCTGGAAACACCATATATTTT.

This clonotype turned up a few times. This chain uses TRBV7-9 with TRBJ2-7; TRBD2 might be the D (7 bases). The CDR3 covers 12 residues. V was shortened by 6 bases and J by 7 bases, with 13 bases between the two germline ends. CDR1 and CDR2 from the germline V gene are SEHNR and FQNEAQ (reference sequence). The chain's CDR3 is CASRSGGDEQYF. CDR3 coding DNA: TGTGCCAGCAGGTCGGGGGGCGATGAGCAGTACTTC.

This clonotype was seen a few times. V usage is TRBV7-8 and J usage is TRBJ1-3; the D is unclear. The CDR3 sequence is 14 residues long. CDR1 is SGHVS and CDR2 is FQNEAQ in the germline V gene. V lost 1 base, J lost 4 bases, and 8 bases lay in between. CDR3 amino acids: CASSLDRGGNTIYF. The DNA for the CDR3 is TGTGCCAGCAGCTTAGATCGCGGGGGAAACACCATATATTTT.

A few counts support this clonotype. CDR3 sequence: CASSSVSTGGAFEAFF. In DNA, the CDR3 is TGTGCCAGCAGCTCGGTCTCGACAGGGGGCGCGTTTGAAGCTTTCTTT. The chain links TRBV12-3 or TRBV12-4 to TRBJ1-1, with TRBD1 matching over 10 bases. V trimming: 6 bases; J trimming: 7 bases; junction bases outside the gene matches: 14. The CDR3 totals 16 residues.

This clonotype was counted only a few times. V is TRBV29-1 and J is TRBJ1-2; D gene uncertain. The CDR3 loop spans 11 amino acids. Trimming stripped 4 bases from V and 4 bases from J, with 7 bases between. Germline-derived CDR1 and CDR2 are SQVTM and ANQGSEA. CDR3: CSVARIYGYTF. CDR3 sequence (DNA): TGCAGCGTTGCGAGGATCTATGGCTACACCTTC.

This clonotype came up a few times. The V gene is TRBV27, the J gene TRBJ1-4, with D unclear. V dropped 5 bases and J dropped 7 bases, with 17 bases sitting between them. The CDR3 runs to 15 residues. Germline CDR1 is MNHEY and CDR2 is SMNVEV (reference sequence). CDR3 DNA: TGTGCCAGCAGTCTCACCCATAGATGGAGTGAAAAACTGTTTTTT. This encodes CASSLTHRWSEKLFF. Looking up the rest from reference TRBV27 and TRBJ1-4 gives the full variable domain: EAQVTQNPRYLITVTGKKLTVTCSQNMNHEYMSWYRQDPGLGLRQIYYSMNVEVTDKGDVPEGYKVSRKEKRNFPLILESPSPNQTSLYFCASSLTHRWSEKLFFGSGTQLSVL.

The table lists this clonotype with many counts. The chain uses TRBV7-2 and TRBJ2-1; D may be TRBD1 or TRBD2 (6 bases each). Trimming pared 3 bases from V and 5 bases from J, leaving 14 bases between. Germline V gene lookup returns CDR1 SGHTA and CDR2 FQGNSA. This CDR3 region has 15 residues. This CDR3 is CASSLGGGGHNEQFF. CDR3 in DNA: TGTGCCAGCAGCTTGGGGGGCGGAGGCCACAATGAGCAGTTCTTC.

V is TRBV5-1 and J is TRBJ1-4; the match to TRBD1 covers 8 bases. The CDR3 totals 14 residues. With 2 bases clipped from V and 8 bases from J, the junction kept 5 bases outside the gene matches. Germline V gene sequence: CDR1 SGHRS, CDR2 YFSETQ. The CDR3: CASSFGQGKEKLFF. For the CDR3, the DNA is TGCGCCAGCAGCTTTGGACAGGGCAAGGAAAAACTGTTTTTT. The full variable domain, rest sourced from reference TRBV5-1 and TRBJ1-4, is KAGVTQTPRYLIKTRGQQVTLSCSPISGHRSVSWYQQTPGQGLQFLFEYFSETQRNKGNFPGRFSGRQFSNSRSEMNVSTLELGDSALYLCASSFGQGKEKLFFGSGTQLSVL.

This clonotype was detected a few times. The chain has TRBV7-6 and TRBJ2-5; D possibly corresponds to TRBD2 (5 bases). Germline CDR1 reads SGHVS; CDR2 reads FNYEAQ. The CDR3 is made up of 16 amino acids. The V gene lost 5 bases and the J gene lost 5 bases, with 21 bases spanning the gap. This CDR3 is CASSPRTAEIRETQYF. The CDR3 DNA is TGTGCCAGCAGCCCAAGGACTGCGGAAATTAGGGAGACCCAGTACTTC.

Ten or more counts support this clonotype. The chain links TRBV12-3 or TRBV12-4 to TRBJ1-2, with TRBD1 identical over 7 bases. The ends lost 7 bases at V and 3 bases at J; junction bases unmatched: 5. The CDR3 has 13 residues. The CDR3 nucleotides are TGTGCCAGCACCGGGGGACAGCACTATGGCTACACCTTC. Translating gives CASTGGQHYGYTF.

This clonotype was detected only a few times. This chain joins TRBV20-1 and TRBJ2-3; a weak D match, TRBD2 (5 bases). V lost 3 bases, J lost 6 bases, and 13 bases lay in between. This CDR3 has 13 amino acids. CDR1 and CDR2 (germline): DFQATT, SNEGSKA (reference sequence). The CDR3 loop reads CSARYRSGDTQYF. CDR3 DNA: TGCAGTGCTAGGTACCGCTCGGGGGATACGCAGTATTTT.

This clonotype was detected only a few times. The chain employs TRBV6-5 and TRBJ1-1, with 11 nucleotides matching TRBD1. Germline CDR1 is MNHEY and CDR2 is SVGAGI. J was trimmed by 4 bases and V by 10 bases; bases with no gene match: 8. CDR3 size: 14 residues. The CDR3 bases are TGTGCCACGAGGGACAGGGGGAGGGTCACTGAAGCTTTCTTT. Translating gives CATRDRGRVTEAFF.

This clonotype has a handful of counts. DNA for the CDR3: TGTGCCAACCCCGGTTCCGGCCGGACTAGCGGGGGGGCCCGGCAAGAGACCCAGTACTTC. Translation gives CANPGSGRTSGGARQETQYF. This rearrangement joins TRBV19 to TRBJ2-5, with TRBD2 identical over 15 bases. CDR3 size: 20 residues. The J segment lost 2 bases and the V segment lost 10 bases, leaving 20 bases of the junction unmatched. CDR1 and CDR2 (germline): LNHDA, SQIVND (reference sequence).

The chain is built from TRBV20-1 and TRBJ2-2, with D tentatively TRBD1 (5 bases). This CDR3 contains 14 residues. Germline-derived CDR1 and CDR2 are DFQATT and SNEGSKA (reference sequence). V was clipped by 0 bases and J by 8 bases, with 13 bases between them. CDR3 sequence: CSARDTKGSGELFF. The CDR3 nucleotides read TGCAGTGCTAGAGATACGAAGGGGTCAGGGGAGCTGTTTTTT.